These T cell receptor beta chains were read from a single sample in a study of cytomegalovirus exposure and HLA in healthy donors. Profiling relied on immunoSEQ multiplex PCR, and the TCRdb table lists in-frame clones only, not all of them. Recorded here are 65,000 to 80,000 clones; the top ten clones represent around 7.2%. Sequencing was performed on PBMCs. The receptors come from a female donor in good health and CMV-seropositive. Both conserved end residues are part of each CDR3. The D gene is left open where the match is weak.

j_call d_call v_call cdr3_nt cdr3_aa
TRBJ1-4 . TRBV5-6 TGTGCCAGCAGCTTCCAGACAACTAATGAAAAACTGTTTTTT CASSFQTTNEKLFF
TRBJ2-7 TRBD1 TRBV6-5 TGTGCCAGCAGTTATCGGACAGGGGTCGAGCAGTACTTC CASSYRTGVEQYF
TRBJ2-1 . TRBV5-1 TGCGCCAGCAGCTTGGTGGGGGGCACGGGGGGCAATGAGCAGTTCTTC CASSLVGGTGGNEQFF
TRBJ1-3 . TRBV9 TGTGCCAGCAGCGTAGGCCGGAGCTCTGGAAACACCATATATTTT CASSVGRSSGNTIYF
TRBJ1-4 TRBD1 TRBV2 TGTGCCAGCAGTGCCGAGACAGGGGGGAATGAAAAACTGTTTTTT CASSAETGGNEKLFF
TRBJ1-2 TRBD1 TRBV18 TGTGCCAGCTCACCTGGGACAGACTATGGCTACACCTTC CASSPGTDYGYTF
TRBJ2-7 TRBD1 TRBV14 TGTGCCAGCAGCCTCACAGGGGCCTCCTACGAGCAGTACTTC CASSLTGASYEQYF
TRBJ2-1 . TRBV27 TGTGCCAGCAGCGCTATCGGGGGATTCTACAATGAGCAGTTCTTC CASSAIGGFYNEQFF
TRBJ2-1 . TRBV5-1 TGCGCCAGCAGCCCGACAGGTTTTCGGGCCTCTCGCAATGAGCAGTTCTTC CASSPTGFRASRNEQFF
TRBJ1-1 . TRBV30 TGTGCCTGGGACGAGGACAACTTGAACACTGAAGCTTTCTTT CAWDEDNLNTEAFF
TRBJ2-7 TRBD2 TRBV6-5 TGTGCCAGCAGCAGGGGACTAGCTCACTACGAGCAGTACTTC CASSRGLAHYEQYF
TRBJ2-1 TRBD2 TRBV10-1 TGCGCCAGCAGCCTCGGGGGGGATGAGCAGTTCTTC CASSLGGDEQFF
TRBJ2-7 . TRBV13 TGTGCCAGCAGCTTAGGCGGGACTTCTAGCTCCTACGAGCAGTACTTC CASSLGGTSSSYEQYF
TRBJ2-3 TRBD2 TRBV10-3 TGTGCCATCAGTGCCCCGGGGACTAGCGGGGGCTCTAGCACAGATACGCAGTATTTT CAISAPGTSGGSSTDTQYF
TRBJ2-1 . TRBV7-2 TGTGCCAGCAGCTTTGAAAGCGGTGAGCAGTTCTTC CASSFESGEQFF
TRBJ2-1 TRBD2 TRBV6-5 TGTGCCAGCACCCCGAGCGGGGGGAACAATGAGCAGTTCTTC CASTPSGGNNEQFF
TRBJ1-5 . TRBV2 TGTGCCAGCAGTGTCGGGAAGAGCAATCAGCCCCAGCATTTT CASSVGKSNQPQHF
TRBJ2-3 . TRBV4-3 TGCGCCAGCAGCCAGGGGCTCCGAGCCGATACGCAGTATTTT CASSQGLRADTQYF
TRBJ1-4 . TRBV9 TGTGCCAGCAGCGCGACAGGAGCCTTTAATGAAAAACTGTTTTTT CASSATGAFNEKLFF
TRBJ2-5 TRBD1 TRBV4-3 TGCGCCAGCAGCCCCCATAGTAGGGGGCCCGGAGAGACCCAGTACTTC CASSPHSRGPGETQYF
TRBJ1-4 TRBD1 TRBV7-9 TGTGCCAGCAGCTTAGAGGGCAGGGGGCTGCCTAATGAAAAACTGTTTTTT CASSLEGRGLPNEKLFF
TRBJ2-3 . TRBV9 TGTGCCAGCAGCGTAGTCCAGGGCGGCACAGATACGCAGTATTTT CASSVVQGGTDTQYF
TRBJ2-5 TRBD2 TRBV19 TGTGCCAGTAGTTCAACAGCGGGGGGGCTACAAGAGACCCAGTACTTC CASSSTAGGLQETQYF
TRBJ1-4 . TRBV7-9 TGCGCCAGCAGCCTTAGATTGGCAACTAATGAAAAACTGTTTTTT CASSLRLATNEKLFF
TRBJ1-5 TRBD1 TRBV19 TGTGCCAGTAGTATTGCCGGGACAGATAATCAGCCCCAGCATTTT CASSIAGTDNQPQHF
TRBJ2-5 TRBD2 TRBV9 TGTGCCAGCAGCCCCCGGGATAGCGGGGGTGGACAAGAGACCCAGTACTTC CASSPRDSGGGQETQYF
TRBJ2-7 . TRBV7-9 TGTGCCAGCAGCCTGTCACCGAGCTCCTACGAGCAGTACTTC CASSLSPSSYEQYF
TRBJ1-2 TRBD1 TRBV5-1 TGCGCCAGCAGCTTTGGTGTTTTGGGGACAGGGGGCGACTATGGCTACACCTTC CASSFGVLGTGGDYGYTF
TRBJ1-1 . TRBV29-1 TGCAGCGTCACAACAGGGTTTTCCACTGAAGCTTTCTTT CSVTTGFSTEAFF
TRBJ1-1 . TRBV30 TGTGCCTGGAGTGTAGGGGAATCGACTGAAGCTTTCTTT CAWSVGESTEAFF
TRBJ2-2 . TRBV27 TGTGCCAGCAGTTTACCCTCAGGGGTAGGCGGGGAGCTGTTTTTT CASSLPSGVGGELFF
TRBJ2-7 TRBD1 TRBV28 TGTGCCATCACTCAGCCCGGGACAGGGGATCAGTACTTC CAITQPGTGDQYF
TRBJ2-2 TRBD2 TRBV5-4 TGTGCCAGCAGCGGAATATCTAGCGGGAAGAACACCGGGGAGCTGTTTTTT CASSGISSGKNTGELFF
TRBJ1-6 . TRBV14 TGTGCCAGCAGCCAAGTAACTAGTAGGCCTAATTCACCCCTCCACTTT CASSQVTSRPNSPLHF
TRBJ1-4 . TRBV5-4 TGTGCCTTACAGGCGACTGGGTCCGAAAAACTGTTTTTT CALQATGSEKLFF
TRBJ1-1 TRBD1 TRBV10-3 TGTGCCATCAGTGAGAAGGGACAGGCGCAGAACACTGAAGCTTTCTTT CAISEKGQAQNTEAFF
TRBJ1-5 TRBD1 TRBV6-6 TGTGCCAGCAGTTACCGGGGACAGGAGCCTATTACGCCCCAGCATTTT CASSYRGQEPITPQHF
TRBJ1-1 . TRBV6-5 TGTGCCAGCAGTTACTCCGCAGGTCTGAACACTGAAGCTTTCTTT CASSYSAGLNTEAFF
TRBJ1-1 TRBD1 TRBV19 TGTGCCAGCGGGACAGGGTGGGGTGAAGCTTTCTTT CASGTGWGEAFF
TRBJ2-5 . TRBV30 TGTGCCTGGAGCCCTGCGGCGAGGACCCAGTACTTC CAWSPAARTQYF
TRBJ1-1 TRBD1 TRBV6-5 TGTGCCAGCAGTCTAGGACAGGGGATGAACACTGAAGCTTTCTTT CASSLGQGMNTEAFF
TRBJ2-7 TRBD1 TRBV7-2 TGTGCCAGCAGCCTAGGGGGACAGGTGGTCCACGAGCAGTACTTC CASSLGGQVVHEQYF
TRBJ2-7 TRBD1 TRBV6-5 TGTGCCAGCAGCCTGCGACAGGGAGCCAACTACGAGCAGTACTTC CASSLRQGANYEQYF
TRBJ1-1 TRBD1 TRBV19 TGTGCCAGTAGTCTCCAGACAGGGAGAATCACTGAAGCTTTCTTT CASSLQTGRITEAFF
TRBJ2-2 . TRBV7-9 TGTGCCAGCAGCTCAAATTCAATCCATACCGGGGCCGGGGAGCTGTTTTTT CASSSNSIHTGAGELFF
TRBJ1-5 TRBD1 TRBV19 TGTGCCAGTACGCCCGGGACAGGGGGCGGGAATCAGCCCCAGCATTTT CASTPGTGGGNQPQHF
TRBJ2-7 TRBD1 TRBV18 TGTGCCAGCACTATCGACAGGGGCTCCTACGAGCAGTACTTC CASTIDRGSYEQYF
TRBJ2-1 . TRBV4-3 TGCGCCAGCAGCCAGGAGAGGGAGGACAATGAGCAGTTCTTC CASSQEREDNEQFF
TRBJ1-2 . TRBV19 TGTGCCAGTAGTCCGGGAGGGCTGGACTATGGCTACACCTTC CASSPGGLDYGYTF
TRBJ2-5 . TRBV9 TGTGCCAGCAGCGTAGCTACAGGGTCCGAGACCCAGTACTTC CASSVATGSETQYF
TRBJ2-7 . TRBV2 TGTGCCAGCAGTGAACTCTACGAGCAGTACTTC CASSELYEQYF
TRBJ2-3 . TRBV9 TGTGCCAGCAGCGTAGCTACCCCAGATACGCAGTATTTT CASSVATPDTQYF